What follows are 30 T cell receptor beta chains derived from one specimen sequenced in a study of T cell repertoires in cytomegalovirus infection. TCRdb called the reads again in MiXCR, with one record for every CDR3 protein. The repertoire holds about 260,000 distinct CDR3 sequences, with roughly 13% as singletons. The sequenced sample was PBMCs. Source of these receptors: a human donor in good health (CMV status not recorded). Some clones in this sample may be carry-over from other donors' samples.

This clonotype came up many times. The CDR3 protein is CASSFQGGRTEAFF. In DNA form, the CDR3 reads TGTGCCAGCAGCTTCCAGGGAGGGCGCACTGAAGCTTTCTTT. This chain connects TRBV7-8 to TRBJ1-1, with D possibly being TRBD1 (5 bases). Germline V gene lookup returns CDR1 SGHVS and CDR2 FQNEAQ. This CDR3 spans 14 amino acids. The germline V and J ends were trimmed by 3 bases and 4 bases, with 12 bases remaining between them. The full variable domain, in which reference TRBV7-8 and TRBJ1-1 provide the parts outside the CDR3, is GAGVSQSPRYKVAKRGQDVALRCDPISGHVSLFWYQQALGQGPEFLTYFQNEAQLDKSGLPSDRFFAERPEGSVSTLKIQRTQQEDSAVYLCASSFQGGRTEAFFGQGTRLTVV.

CDR3 region: CASSHLQGLSEAFF. The CDR3 nucleotides read TGTGCCAGCAGCCATTTGCAGGGTCTCTCTGAAGCTTTCTTT. The chain uses TRBV5-6 and TRBJ1-1; D possibly corresponds to TRBD1 (5 bases). The CDR3 covers 14 residues. Deletions cut 4 bases from V and 6 bases from J, with 16 bases between. Germline lookup yields CDR1 SGHDT and CDR2 YYEEEE. The full variable domain, completed using reference TRBV5-6 and TRBJ1-1, is DAGVTQSPTHLIKTRGQQVTLRCSPKSGHDTVSWYQQALGQGPQFIFQYYEEEERQRGNFPDRFSGHQFPNYSSELNVNALLLGDSALYLCASSHLQGLSEAFFGQGTRLTVV.

This clonotype was recorded at least ten times. The CDR3 nucleotides are TGTGCCAGCAGCCCGTCGGGATCCTCTGGAAACACCATATATTTT. It encodes CASSPSGSSGNTIYF. This chain uses TRBV7-9 with TRBJ1-3; D is ambiguous. This CDR3 region has 15 residues. The germline CDR1 and CDR2 sequences are SEHNR and FQNEAQ (reference sequence). The germline V and J ends were trimmed by 5 bases and 0 bases, with 11 bases remaining between them.

This clonotype has just a few counts. The genes are TRBV24-1 and TRBJ2-1; D is perhaps TRBD1 or TRBD2 (5 bases each). The CDR3 length is 15 residues. Germline V gene sequence: CDR1 KGHDR, CDR2 SFDVKD. V lost 4 bases, J lost 7 bases, and 16 bases lay in between. CDR3 nucleotides: TGTGCCACCAGTGACCCAAGGGGCTCGGGGAATGAGCAGTTCTTC. It codes for CATSDPRGSGNEQFF.

V gene TRBV25-1 combines with J gene TRBJ2-7; D assignment may be TRBD1 or TRBD2 (5 bases each). Deletions cut 8 bases from V and 6 bases from J, with 17 bases between. The CDR3 covers 13 residues. Germline values: CDR1 MGHDK, CDR2 SYGVNS. The CDR3 DNA is TGTGCCAGCTCTAGTTCGGGACCCGGCGAGCAGTACTTC. Protein: CASSSSGPGEQYF.

The count of this clonotype is one. A much larger clone differs by one base, so this may be a read error. CDR3 DNA: TGTGCCAGCAGCTTAGAACAGGGGCTCCTACTGTTC. As protein: CASSLEQGLLLF. This chain uses TRBV7-9 with TRBJ2-7, with 7 nucleotides matching TRBD1. The CDR3 is 12 amino acids. From germline, CDR1 is SEHNR and CDR2 FQNEAQ (reference sequence).

Many counts were recorded for this clonotype. The gene calls are TRBV7-6 and TRBJ1-1; D uncertain. CDR3 length: 13 amino acids. The germline V and J ends were trimmed by 5 bases and 1 base, with 8 bases remaining between them. Germline V CDR1 and CDR2: SGHVS, FNYEAQ. The CDR3 region is CASSAQENTEAFF. The CDR3 bases are TGTGCCAGCAGCGCTCAGGAGAACACTGAAGCTTTCTTT. The full variable domain, rest sourced from reference TRBV7-6 and TRBJ1-1, is GAGVSQSPRYKVTKRGQDVALRCDPISGHVSLYWYRQALGQGPEFLTYFNYEAQQDKSGLPNDRFSAERPEGSISTLTIQRTEQRDSAMYRCASSAQENTEAFFGQGTRLTVV.

This clonotype was observed at least ten times. This chain joins TRBV7-2 and TRBJ2-1; unclear D gene. The V end was cut by 3 bases, the J end by 7 bases, with 13 bases between. Germline CDR1 and CDR2: SGHTA and FQGNSA. This CDR3 is 14 amino acids long. In nucleotides, the CDR3 is TGTGCCAGCAGCTTGCATCCGATGGGGAATGAGCAGTTCTTC. It translates to CASSLHPMGNEQFF.

At least ten counts were recorded for this clonotype. This chain connects TRBV7-9 to TRBJ1-5; D might be TRBD1 (5 bases). Trimming removed 4 bases from V and 0 bases from J, with 13 bases in between. Germline V gene data show CDR1 as SEHNR and CDR2 as FQNEAQ (reference sequence). The CDR3 loop spans 16 amino acids. DNA of the CDR3: TGTGCCAGCAGCTCCGGGACCTTTGATAGCAATCAGCCCCAGCATTTT. This translates into CASSSGTFDSNQPQHF.

The chain links TRBV14 to TRBJ2-3; either TRBD1 or TRBD2 may supply D (6 bases each). The length of the CDR3 is 18 residues. Germline V gives CDR1 SGHDN, CDR2 FVKESK. Trimming shortened V by 0 bases and J by 1 base, and 17 bases separated the two germline ends. In DNA, the CDR3 is TGTGCCAGCAGCCAAGATTGGGGGGCAGGGGAGGGCACAGATACGCAGTATTTT. Its translation is CASSQDWGAGEGTDTQYF.

V gene TRBV20-1 combines with J gene TRBJ2-3; TRBD2 might be the D (6 bases). The germline V gene has CDR1 DFQATT and CDR2 SNEGSKA (reference sequence). This CDR3 comprises 12 residues. Between the trimmed V and J ends, which lost 2 bases and 4 bases, there was a span of 7 bases. In nucleotides, the CDR3 is TGCAGTGCTAGACTAGCGCCAGATACGCAGTATTTT. It is translated as CSARLAPDTQYF.

This clonotype was counted at least ten times. The rearrangement uses TRBV7-2 and TRBJ2-3; D remains ambiguous. The CDR3 extends over 12 amino acids. Trimming stripped 6 bases from V and 2 bases from J, with 6 bases between. Looked up from germline, CDR1 is SGHTA and CDR2 is FQGNSA. CDR3 sequence (DNA): TGTGCCAGCAGTCCTGACACAGATACGCAGTATTTT. Encoded protein: CASSPDTDTQYF. The whole variable domain, filled in from reference TRBV7-2 and TRBJ2-3, reads GAGVSQSPSNKVTEKGKDVELRCDPISGHTALYWYRQSLGQGLEFLIYFQGNSAPDKSGLPSDRFSAERTGGSVSTLTIQRTQQEDSAVYLCASSPDTDTQYFGPGTRLTVL.

The chain joins TRBV28 to TRBJ2-5; 7 bases map to TRBD1. CDR3 length equals 15 residues. The V and J ends lost 4 bases and 5 bases, in that order; junction bases with no gene match: 10. Germline assignment: CDR1 MDHEN and CDR2 SYDVKM. As DNA, the CDR3 is TGTGCCAGCAGTTCAAGAGACAGGGAATTTGAGACCCAGTACTTC. Amino acids: CASSSRDREFETQYF. Variable domain in full (rest from reference TRBV28 and TRBJ2-5): DVKVTQSSRYLVKRTGEKVFLECVQDMDHENMFWYRQDPGLGLRLIYFSYDVKMKEKGDIPEGYSVSREKKERFSLILESASTNQTSMYLCASSSRDREFETQYFGPGTRLLVL.

The chain carries TRBV20-1 and TRBJ2-1; a weak D match, TRBD1 (7 bases). The V gene lost 6 bases and the J gene lost 1 base, with 10 bases spanning the gap. The CDR3 totals 13 residues. Germline loops: CDR1 DFQATT, CDR2 SNEGSKA (reference sequence). The CDR3 here is CSARGVSYNEQFF. The CDR3 bases are TGCAGTGCCAGGGGGGTATCCTACAATGAGCAGTTCTTC.

J is TRBJ2-3 and V is TRBV7-9; 13 bases map to TRBD2. Germline trimming cut 2 bases from V and 4 bases from J; bases unmatched to any gene: 6. CDR3 length: 17 residues. Per germline, CDR1 SEHNR and CDR2 FQNEAQ (reference sequence). The CDR3 loop is CASSLLLAGGQADTQYF. The CDR3, as DNA: TGTGCCAGCAGCTTACTACTAGCGGGGGGGCAAGCAGATACGCAGTATTTT.

This clonotype was picked up many times. V gene TRBV5-1 combines with J gene TRBJ1-2, with 7 bases fitting TRBD1. Germline CDR1 is SGHRS and CDR2 is YFSETQ. After removal of 3 bases from V and 4 bases from J, the junction contained 3 bases not matched to a gene. The CDR3 contains 13 residues. The CDR3 bases are TGCGCCAGCAGCTCCTGGACAGGCTATGGCTACACCTTC. Its protein is CASSSWTGYGYTF.

This clonotype occurred once. This chain uses TRBV20-1 with TRBJ2-2, with TRBD2 matching 11 bases. J was trimmed by 1 base and V by 6 bases; bases with no gene match: 4. Per germline, CDR1 DFQATT and CDR2 SNEGSKA (reference sequence). The CDR3 is made up of 15 amino acids. The CDR3 DNA reads TGCAGTGCAAGACTAGCGGGGAAGAACACCGGGGAGCTGTTTTTT. Translation gives CSARLAGKNTGELFF.

Ten or more counts support this clonotype. The CDR3 region is CASSEGTGADTQYF. In DNA form, the CDR3 reads TGTGCCAGCAGTGAAGGGACAGGGGCAGATACGCAGTATTTT. The J gene is TRBJ2-3, the V gene TRBV6-1, with 9 bases matching TRBD1. CDR1 and CDR2 (germline): MNHNS, SASEGT. This CDR3 is 14 amino acids long. The junction had 0 bases not matched to a gene; V was cut back by 1 base and J by 4 bases.

In this sample, this clonotype turned up a few times. This chain joins TRBV12-5 and TRBJ1-5; TRBD1 matches at 8 bases. Looked up from germline, CDR1 is LGHNT and CDR2 is FRNRAP. The CDR3 runs to 16 residues. V dropped 2 bases and J dropped 6; count of bases not matched to a gene: 9. The CDR3 sequence: CASGLFRQGLSQPQHF. Here the CDR3 DNA reads TGTGCTAGTGGTTTGTTCCGACAGGGGTTGTCTCAGCCCCAGCATTTT.

Ten or more counts support this clonotype. The chain is built from TRBV7-2 and TRBJ2-1; 7 bases fit TRBD2. The CDR3 is 16 residues long. The V segment lost 4 bases and the J segment 10 bases; nucleotides outside the gene matches: 16. Germline V gene lookup returns CDR1 SGHTA and CDR2 FQGNSA. DNA for the CDR3: TGTGCCAGCAGCTCGTCTAGCGGTCCCCCCAACAGGGAGCAGTTCTTC. Translation gives CASSSSSGPPNREQFF.

This sequence joins TRBV20-1 and TRBJ2-2, with 8 bases matching TRBD1. Germline CDR1 reads DFQATT; CDR2 reads SNEGSKA (reference sequence). The V gene end was trimmed by 1 base and the J gene end by 4 bases; junction bases not matched to a gene: 8. CDR3 length: 16 amino acids. The CDR3 DNA reads TGCAGTGCTAGAGGACTCGGACAGGGCGGCACCGGGGAGCTGTTTTTT. Amino acids: CSARGLGQGGTGELFF.

The J gene is TRBJ2-1, the V gene TRBV9; 7 nucleotides match TRBD1. This CDR3 is 15 amino acids long. J lost 3 bases, V lost 2 bases, and 5 bases had no gene match. CDR1 is SGDLS, CDR2 YYNGEE, per germline. CDR3 region: CASSVFGTVYNEQFF. For the CDR3, the DNA is TGTGCCAGCAGCGTGTTCGGGACAGTCTACAATGAGCAGTTCTTC.

This clonotype appeared a few times. The V and J genes are TRBV12-3 or TRBV12-4 and TRBJ1-5; a weak D match, TRBD1 (6 bases). Between the trimmed V and J ends, which lost 6 bases and 5 bases, there was a span of 17 bases. The CDR3 length is 15 residues. CDR3 coding DNA: TGTGCCAGCAGCCCCAGCAGGGGATACCATCAGCCCCAGCATTTT. It specifies CASSPSRGYHQPQHF.

This clonotype has only a few counts. The chain joins TRBV6-2 or TRBV6-3 to TRBJ1-5, with D unclear. The V end was cut by 4 bases, the J end by 3 bases, with 4 bases between. Germline V gives CDR1 MNHEY, CDR2 SVGEGT. The CDR3 consists of 12 residues. CDR3 bases: TGTGCCAGCAGTTGGGACAATCAGCCCCAGCATTTT. As protein: CASSWDNQPQHF.

This clonotype was found many times. The rearrangement joins TRBV12-3 or TRBV12-4 to TRBJ1-4; weak D call: TRBD1 (5 bases). Trimming removed 5 bases from V and 4 bases from J, with 14 bases in between. The CDR3 spans 15 residues. The CDR3 spells CASSPTGANNEKLFF. CDR3 DNA sequence: TGTGCCAGCAGTCCGACCGGGGCTAATAATGAAAAACTGTTTTTT.

This clonotype was observed at least ten times. The V and J genes are TRBV29-1 and TRBJ1-2, with D possibly TRBD1 on 5 matching bases. CDR1 and CDR2 (germline): SQVTM, ANQGSEA. The length of the CDR3 is 13 residues. V lost 3 bases and J lost 8, with 16 bases in between. This CDR3 reads CSVEPGGGSGYTF. CDR3 nucleotide sequence: TGCAGCGTTGAGCCGGGGGGAGGGAGCGGCTACACCTTC.

The V gene is TRBV20-1, the J gene TRBJ1-5; D gene ambiguous. CDR3 length: 15 residues. V shed 2 bases and J shed 1 base, with 12 bases lying between them. Germline V gene data show CDR1 as DFQATT and CDR2 as SNEGSKA (reference sequence). Here the CDR3 reads CSARPAIGSNQPQHF. As DNA, the CDR3 is TGCAGTGCTAGACCAGCGATAGGGAGCAATCAGCCCCAGCATTTT.

The V gene is TRBV12-3 or TRBV12-4, the J gene TRBJ1-1, with a weak D call TRBD1 (5 bases). The CDR3 sequence is 13 residues long. The ends were cut back, 6 bases at V and 8 bases at J, with 16 bases in the middle. This chain's CDR3 is CASSTQGRAEAFF. As DNA, the CDR3 is TGTGCCAGCAGCACCCAGGGTAGGGCGGAAGCTTTCTTT.

This clonotype was detected ten times or more. The CDR3 DNA is TGTGCCAGCATCAAATTTGGGTCTGGGGCCAATGAGCAGTTCTTC. It translates to CASIKFGSGANEQFF. V gene TRBV6-1 combines with J gene TRBJ2-1; tentative D call: TRBD1 (5 bases). Germline CDR1 reads MNHNS; CDR2 reads SASEGT. CDR3 length equals 15 residues. Trimming took 7 bases from V and 6 from J, leaving 19 bases between them.

This clonotype was seen ten or more times. This rearrangement joins TRBV25-1 to TRBJ1-3; D is possibly TRBD1 (6 bases). Germline V gene sequence: CDR1 MGHDK, CDR2 SYGVNS. The CDR3 sequence is 16 residues long. Deletions cut 1 base from V and 0 bases from J, with 10 bases between. The CDR3 DNA sequence: TGTGCCAGCAGTGAATGGGGGACACCCTCTGGAAACACCATATATTTT. This gives the protein CASSEWGTPSGNTIYF.